The source of this T cell receptor beta chain is a study of cytomegalovirus exposure and HLA in healthy donors. This clone was counted between two and nine times. The target antigen is unknown. Study-level points and caveats: In a later analysis, around 18,000 TCR beta sequences were associated with HLA alleles at 0.05 false discovery rate.

CDR3 length: 13 amino acids. Trimming stripped 2 bases from V and 8 bases from J, with 13 bases between. Per germline, CDR1 SGHVS and CDR2 FQNEAQ. PCR used 60 Vbeta primers and 13 Jbeta primers. The authors' processing: In a later analysis, about 11 million of around 75 million unique beta chains occurred in at least two donors. TCRdb's table, derived via immunoSEQ multiplex PCR, lists solely in-frame clones and lacks some. Clone size and V and J calls were adopted from that table, with D and trimming inferred from the DNA. The table lists 160,000 or so clones, roughly four fifths of them singletons. Healthy bone marrow donors formed the donor group.

This TCR was recovered from a woman aged 45-65 years in good health and CMV-seronegative. Specimen: PBMCs. This chain joins TRBV7-8 and TRBJ2-7; a possible D gene is TRBD2 (6 bases). The CDR3 DNA sequence: TGTGCCAGCAGCTTACCGGGAGCCGGCAAGCAGTACTTC. This codes for CASSLPGAGKQYF.